This TCR beta chain stems from a study of persistence of HIV-infected CD4 T cells. In the study overall: Blood samples, up to roughly 200 mL, came from multiple time points, except two leukapheresis donors sampled once.

The libraries were made with immunoSEQ version 4 in survey mode. Profiled with immunoSEQ multiplex PCR; TCRdb holds only in-frame clones, not every one. This table has approximately 65,000 clones, 65% to 80% appearing once. Remarks on this clone: Its antigen is still unknown.

An overlapping HIV-1 Gag peptide pool stimulated these cells at approximately 1 ug/peptide/mL. CD40L/CD69 double-negative CD45RO-high memory CD4+ T cells were collected. General observations from the study: CMV- and Gag-responding cells had lower TCRbeta richness than CD3/CD28-responding cells.

The sequenced sample was CD4+ T cells sorted from PBMCs after approximately 19-hour stimulation, obtained from a patient who received antiretroviral therapy. The sequence was obtained from an adult man with HIV who was CMV-seropositive.

CDR3 protein: CASNYRGGPTGTDTQYF. CDR3 bases: TGTGCCAGTAATTACCGCGGGGGCCCTACAGGGACAGATACGCAGTATTTT. V and J are TRBV19 and TRBJ2-3, with a possible D match to TRBD2 (7 bases). This CDR3 contains 17 residues. Trimming took 7 bases from V and 3 from J, leaving 23 bases between them. Germline loops: CDR1 LNHDA, CDR2 SQIVND (reference sequence).